One and the same sample provided the 5 T cell receptor beta chains below, sequenced in a study of blood T cells in healthy people across ages. Using a J-beta primer mix together with a sample-barcoded 5' primer, a second PCR was run for roughly 7 to 12 cycles. TCRdb re-derived calls from the 5' RACE reads in MiXCR, one entry per CDR3 protein. The sample has 650,000 to 1,000,000 distinct CDR3 sequences, approximately 35% seen once. The source material was blood. Receptor source: a man between 18 and 35 years old in good health.

A few counts support this clonotype. The chain has TRBV14 and TRBJ1-1, with D possibly TRBD1 on 5 matching bases. Trimming stripped 0 bases from V and 5 bases from J, with 16 bases between. Germline V gives CDR1 SGHDN, CDR2 FVKESK. This CDR3 region has 16 residues. The CDR3 protein is CASSQDSEGVRTEAFF. Written as DNA, the CDR3 is TGTGCCAGCAGCCAAGATTCGGAAGGGGTTAGGACTGAAGCTTTCTTT.

A note on this clonotype: A much larger clone lies one base from this, so it may be a read error. The rearrangement joins TRBV12-3 or TRBV12-4 to TRBJ2-7; the D call may be TRBD1 or TRBD2 (5 bases each). The CDR3 spans 15 residues. Trimming removed 2 bases at V and 1 base at J, with 12 bases between. CDR3 loop: CASSLNGDGSYEQYF. The CDR3 nucleotides are TGTGCCAGCAGTTTAAACGGGGACGGGTCCTACGAGCAGTACTTC.

This clonotype has a single count. The CDR3 here is CASSPRTAYGYTF. The CDR3 nucleotides read TGTGCCAGCAGTCCTCGGACAGCCTATGGCTACACCTTC. This chain connects TRBV27 to TRBJ1-2, with D possibly being TRBD1 (6 bases). Germline V CDR1 and CDR2: MNHEY, SMNVEV (reference sequence). The V end lost 5 bases, the J end lost 4 bases, and 11 bases lay between the germline ends. CDR3 length: 13 residues.

This clonotype was counted a few times. The gene calls are TRBV4-3 and TRBJ1-5; D ambiguous. Trimming left V 0 bases short and J 3 bases short, with 6 bases between. Germline V gives CDR1 LGHNA, CDR2 YSLEER. The CDR3 has 14 amino acids. CDR3 nucleotides: TGCGCCAGCAGCCAAGAGCTCACCAATCAGCCCCAGCATTTT. It codes for CASSQELTNQPQHF.

The V and J genes are TRBV5-1 and TRBJ1-1; 8 bases agree with TRBD1. This CDR3 contains 18 residues. Germline V CDR1 and CDR2: SGHRS, YFSETQ. V lost 0 bases, J lost 1 base, and 11 bases stayed unmatched. In nucleotides, the CDR3 is TGCGCCAGCAGCTTGGCCCCGGGACAGGCCCATCGGAACACTGAAGCTTTCTTT. Amino acids: CASSLAPGQAHRNTEAFF.